This T cell receptor beta chain was captured by sequencing in a study of shared clonotypes between healthy human individuals (dated by TCRdb to 2020 to 2021). Notes on the research overall: The cohort included a few men and a couple of women between 18 and 49 years of age. For each donor, CD4 naive and CD4 memory were each given three plates, CD8 naive was given two plates, and CD8 memory was given one plate. Blood TCR repertoires of about 5 healthy adults were deeply sequenced to estimate repertoire size and the extent of clonotype sharing between individuals. To increase sequencing depth and limit assay-specific biases, TCR repertoire library preparation and sequencing were carried out by different laboratories using diverse techniques. Each donor's leukapheresis produced roughly between roughly 0.85 and 10 billion PBMCs. Results the study describes overall, beyond this receptor: Roughly 5.2% of naive CD4, roughly 3.6% of naive CD8, around 2.3% of memory CD4, and 0.35% to 0.5% of memory CD8 clonotypes were shared across several donors. Based on pairwise subsampling, the degree of clonotype sharing among donors was expected to be affected by sequencing depth. The small number of donors limited the genetic and exposure-history diversity represented. Sampling was limited to blood, and TCR repertoires in tissue likely differ from TCR repertoires in blood. Higher generation probabilities were observed for clonotypes shared by all four sorted-subset donors than for non-shared clonotypes. Incomplete sequencing was indicated by rarefaction of sorted-subset datasets, despite the large sequencing depth. Naive subsets generally had larger estimated clonotype richness than memory subsets did.

Using the deep immunoSEQ assay, TCR CDR3 regions were amplified from genomic DNA by multiplex PCR. Genomic DNA extracted from each cell subset was distributed evenly over all wells of several immunoSEQ 96-well plates, and each plate served as one replicate. For sorted subsets, roughly 200 ng of genomic DNA, equivalent to around 29,000 T cell genomes, went into each replicate PCR. The purified libraries were quantified using a Qubit 3.0 fluorometer, sized with a Bioanalyzer 2100, and then quantified again using the KAPA Library Quantification kit. Every immunoSEQ 96-well plate was sequenced on a dedicated single-read 150-cycle Illumina NextSeq 550 flow cell. The paper's processing steps were these. Because only junctional sequences without quality scores were contained in the immunoSEQ output, filtering matching that applied to full-length reads could not be performed. To assign V/J genes and CDR3, sequences were annotated using PyIR, a Python wrapper for IgBLAST v1.9, with IMGT germline references. Reads with weak V/J assignments (E-value above 1e-6), missing CDR3, stop codons, out-of-frame junctions, or ambiguous translated residues were removed. V3J clonotypes were defined by identical inferred V gene, J gene, and CDR3 amino acid sequence. To compute the percentage overlap between repertoires, the number of shared unique clonotypes was divided by the size of the smaller repertoire. Richness of each repertoire was evaluated using RTK rarefaction, the Chao1 estimator, and Recon v2.1 estimates of unobserved clonotypes. Generation probabilities for all TCRbeta clonotypes obtained by the gDNA method from a handful of donors were computed using OLGA. Entries here come from immuneACCESS through TCRdb and include only in-frame sequences with V and J called. Some clones fail to appear in such tables; in the studies checked, an unresolved V gene covers under half of the shortfall, and the cause of the remainder is unknown. Clonal size and the V and J genes are those of that table, whereas D and trimming came from the DNA. Present in this sample are 1.6 million or so clones, just under 99% of which were seen just once. Around 0.33% of the sample goes to the ten largest clones.

CDR1 and CDR2 were assigned from the germline V gene as ENHRY and SYGVKD. The V and J ends are trimmed by 10 bases and 2 bases, leaving 14 bases between them. Spanning cysteine to phenylalanine, the CDR3 consists of 13 amino acids. Only the CDR3 portion is preserved as DNA: 39 bases, with reading frame beginning at the first base. With respect to this clone: No antigen is known for it. Qualities for individual bases were not recorded, and no much larger clone is one base off.

Healthy HIV-negative adults with no recently reported acute infections or vaccinations were included as donors. Every donor was a Caucasian adult residing in Nashville, Tennessee, USA. CD4+ T cells were enriched through magnetic negative selection, after which naive cells were positively selected on CD45RA and the remaining negative fraction served as the memory subset. Blood was obtained by leukapheresis, after which PBMCs were separated by Ficoll-Histopaque density gradient centrifugation and cryopreserved in liquid nitrogen vapor phase. Purity and quantity of every magnetically sorted T cell population were checked by analytical flow cytometry. Genomic DNA was isolated from each sorted fraction and quantified by UV absorbance on a Nanodrop 2000c.

The rearrangement joined TRBV10-3 to TRBJ1-1; confidence is insufficient to name the D gene. The source material was naive CD4+ T cells sorted from blood. This specimen's cell subset or site label, interpreted: CD45RA+ positively selected. The clonotype was recovered from a man aged 25 to 40 in good health. The DNA reads as follows: TGTGCCACCTCGGACGGAGCCAACACTGAAGCTTTCTTT. The translation is CATSDGANTEAFF.